Listed here are 18 T cell receptor beta chains from one sample, sequenced in a study of cytotoxic CD8 clonotypes in ibrutinib-treated CLL. Using immunoSEQ multiplex PCR, the repertoire was profiled, and TCRdb retains in-frame clones only, with some absent. This sample has 300,000 or so clones, with about 61% found just once. This material consisted of PBMCs, taken after 36 months of ibrutinib treatment. The receptors were sampled from a human donor with chronic lymphocytic leukemia.

This clone showed up just a few times. The rearrangement links TRBV7-9 to TRBJ2-1; D is unclear. The V end was cut by 6 bases, the J end by 0 bases, with 12 bases between. Germline V gives CDR1 SEHNR, CDR2 FQNEAQ (reference sequence). This CDR3 contains 15 residues. Here the CDR3 reads CASSLVGSSYNEQFF. CDR3 DNA sequence: TGTGCCAGCAGTCTAGTGGGTAGCTCCTACAATGAGCAGTTCTTC. The whole variable domain, filled in from reference TRBV7-9 and TRBJ2-1, reads DTGVSQNPRHKITKRGQNVTFRCDPISEHNRLYWYRQTLGQGPEFLTYFQNEAQLEKSRLLSDRFSAERPKGSFSTLEIQRTEQGDSAMYLCASSLVGSSYNEQFFGPGTRLTVL.

This rearrangement joins TRBV6-5 to TRBJ2-7, with TRBD2 matching 11 bases. Germline V lookup: CDR1 MNHEY, CDR2 SVGAGI. This CDR3 spans 15 amino acids. J was trimmed by 5 bases and V by 5 bases; bases with no gene match: 8. CDR3 loop: CASSPLAGAAHEQYF. The CDR3 DNA sequence: TGTGCCAGCAGTCCACTAGCGGGGGCCGCCCACGAGCAGTACTTC.

About this clone: The sample holds other DNA sequences that translate to the same CDR3. V gene TRBV9 combines with J gene TRBJ2-1; D may match TRBD1 or TRBD2 (5 bases each). From germline, CDR1 is SGDLS and CDR2 YYNGEE. The CDR3 is 12 residues long. V was cut by 4 bases and J by 5 bases, with 7 bases left in between. The CDR3 DNA follows: TGTGCCAGCAGCCGAGGGGACAATGAGCAGTTCTTC. Translation: CASSRGDNEQFF.

The chain combines TRBV18 with TRBJ2-2; 8 bases line up with TRBD2. The CDR3 has 17 amino acids. Losses at the gene ends were 6 bases for V and 1 base for J; bases not matched to a gene: 10. The germline V gene has CDR1 KGHSH and CDR2 LQKENI. The CDR3 nucleotides read TGTGCCAGCTCCCGGCCGGGAGGGGCGATGAACACCGGGGAGCTGTTTTTT. Translating it yields CASSRPGGAMNTGELFF.

The chain recombines TRBV10-3 with TRBJ2-5, with a possible D match to TRBD1 (5 bases). V was trimmed by 6 bases and J by 0 bases, leaving 17 bases between them. Germline CDR1 reads ENHRY; CDR2 reads SYGVKD. The length of the CDR3 is 16 residues. The CDR3 here is CAISASQVMYQETQYF. DNA for the CDR3: TGTGCCATCAGCGCCTCACAGGTTATGTACCAAGAGACCCAGTACTTC.

This clone was detected only a few times. The rearrangement uses TRBV11-2 and TRBJ2-5, with 7 bases lining up with TRBD2. Germline V gene lookup returns CDR1 SGHAT and CDR2 FQNNGV. The CDR3 consists of 15 residues. J lost 1 base, V lost 2 bases, and 4 bases had no gene match. CDR3 amino acids: CASSLMAGAQETQYF. CDR3 nucleotide sequence: TGTGCCAGCAGCTTAATGGCGGGAGCCCAAGAGACCCAGTACTTC.

The chain links TRBV29-1 to TRBJ2-2; tentatively, D is TRBD2 (7 bases). Germline lookup yields CDR1 SQVTM and CDR2 ANQGSEA. CDR3 length: 15 residues. The V end was cut by 4 bases, the J end by 3 bases, with 15 bases between. CDR3 in amino acids: CSVGGRGGDTGELFF. CDR3 DNA sequence: TGCAGCGTTGGAGGCAGGGGAGGGGACACCGGGGAGCTGTTTTTT.

The chain uses TRBV28 and TRBJ2-7; 16 nucleotides agree with TRBD2. Germline assignment: CDR1 MDHEN and CDR2 SYDVKM. V was pared by 5 bases and J by 2 bases, with 6 bases of the junction left unmatched. The CDR3 is made up of 17 amino acids. The DNA of the CDR3 is TGTGCCAGCAGTGGAGTCGGGACTAGCGGGAGGGCCTACGAGCAGTACTTC. It yields the protein CASSGVGTSGRAYEQYF.

The genes are TRBV18 and TRBJ2-7; TRBD2 aligns across 7 bases. The germline gives CDR1 KGHSH, CDR2 LQKENI. The V and J ends lost 0 bases and 2 bases, in that order; junction bases with no gene match: 1. The CDR3 has 14 residues. CDR3 sequence: CASSPPTSAYEQYF. The CDR3 region has the DNA TGTGCCAGCTCACCACCTACTAGCGCCTACGAGCAGTACTTC.

V is TRBV15 and J is TRBJ2-5; tentatively, D is TRBD2 (5 bases). In germline, CDR1 is LNHNV, CDR2 YYDKDF (reference sequence). This CDR3 is built from 15 residues. V was cut by 0 bases and J by 5 bases, with 13 bases left in between. This CDR3 reads CATSREDIASETQYF. The CDR3, as DNA: TGTGCCACCAGCAGAGAAGACATAGCGTCGGAGACCCAGTACTTC. The entire variable domain, with the rest obtained from reference TRBV15 and TRBJ2-5, is as follows: DAMVIQNPRYQVTQFGKPVTLSCSQTLNHNVMYWYQQKSSQAPKLLFHYYDKDFNNEADTPDNFQSRRPNTSFCFLDIRSPGLGDTAMYLCATSREDIASETQYFGPGTRLLVL.

The J gene is TRBJ2-2, the V gene TRBV28; 9 nucleotides align to TRBD1. Germline CDR1 reads MDHEN; CDR2 reads SYDVKM. The CDR3 has 14 residues. V lost 6 bases to trimming and J lost 4 bases; unmatched junction nucleotides: 3. CDR3 amino acids: CASRDRGGTGELFF. The CDR3 region has the DNA TGTGCCAGCAGGGACAGGGGAGGCACCGGGGAGCTGTTTTTT.

This clone was seen a handful of times. The V gene is TRBV23-1, the J gene TRBJ1-2; no firm D call. TRBV23-1 carries the ORF label, with uncertain function. Trimming shortened V by 7 bases and J by 8 bases, and 20 bases separated the two germline ends. This CDR3 contains 14 residues. CDR3 sequence: CASTRNSYAGGYTF. CDR3 DNA sequence: TGCGCCAGCACCCGGAACAGTTACGCTGGGGGCTACACCTTC.

In its sample, this clone was seen a few times. The chain uses TRBV18 and TRBJ1-1, with 8 bases lining up with TRBD1. J was trimmed by 3 bases and V by 0 bases; bases with no gene match: 3. Looked up from germline, CDR1 is KGHSH and CDR2 is LQKENI. This CDR3 comprises 15 residues. Here the CDR3 reads CASSPPDRGHTEAFF. The CDR3 DNA sequence: TGTGCCAGCTCACCACCAGACAGGGGCCACACTGAAGCTTTCTTT.

As for this clone: Other DNA sequences in this specimen translate into the identical CDR3. The chain has TRBV9 and TRBJ2-7; 8 bases are shared with TRBD1. Germline CDR1 SGDLS, CDR2 YYNGEE. The V segment lost 0 bases and the J segment 4 bases; nucleotides outside the gene matches: 3. There are 14 residues in the CDR3. The CDR3 sequence is CASSVGTGFYEQYF. CDR3 coding DNA: TGTGCCAGCAGCGTAGGGACAGGGTTTTACGAGCAGTACTTC.

This clone was seen a few times. This CDR3 reads CASSLVGRGETQYF. DNA for the CDR3: TGTGCCAGCAGCTTAGTAGGCCGGGGAGAGACCCAGTACTTC. V and J are TRBV7-9 and TRBJ2-5; D is possibly TRBD2 (5 bases). Between the trimmed V and J ends, which lost 1 base and 4 bases, there was a span of 10 bases. Germline CDR1 reads SEHNR; CDR2 reads FQNEAQ (reference sequence). The CDR3 has 14 residues.

The chain couples TRBV4-2 to TRBJ1-1; D uncertain. V was clipped by 0 bases and J by 5 bases, with 13 bases between them. This CDR3 has 15 residues. Germline CDR1 reads LGHNA; CDR2 reads YNFKEQ. The CDR3 bases are TGTGCCAGCAGCCAAGATGATCGGGGTTGGACTGAAGCTTTCTTT. This codes for CASSQDDRGWTEAFF.

The chain combines TRBV4-3 with TRBJ2-1, with TRBD2 identical over 7 bases. The germline gives CDR1 LGHNA, CDR2 YSLEER. The CDR3 length is 14 residues. Losses at the gene ends were 4 bases for V and 3 bases for J; bases not matched to a gene: 3. In DNA form, the CDR3 reads TGCGCCAGCAGCCGGACTAGGCACTACAATGAGCAGTTCTTC. Residues: CASSRTRHYNEQFF.

The chain uses TRBV11-2 and TRBJ2-5; 9 bases match TRBD1. The J segment lost 3 bases and the V segment lost 6 bases, leaving 2 bases of the junction unmatched. CDR1 and CDR2 (germline): SGHAT, FQNNGV. This CDR3 comprises 13 residues. The CDR3 DNA reads TGTGCCAGCAGTCGGACAGGGGAAGAGACCCAGTACTTC. Residues: CASSRTGEETQYF.